The source of this T cell receptor (beta chain) is a study of T cells in localized non-small cell lung cancer. Assay: immunoSEQ multiplex PCR; the TCRdb copy retains only in-frame clones and omits some. The repertoire holds around 91,000 clones, with about 91% as singletons. Germline V lookup: CDR1 SGHVS, CDR2 FQNEAQ. V lost 5 bases, J lost 6 bases, and 10 bases lay in between. The CDR3 spans 12 residues. The genes are TRBV7-8 and TRBJ1-1; D uncertain. This clonotype was obtained from a man aged 35 to 69 with stage I squamous cell lung carcinoma. This material consisted of peripheral blood, taken before any cancer treatment. CDR3 loop: CASSLSRAEAFF. In DNA form, the CDR3 reads TGTGCCAGCAGCCTTTCCCGGGCTGAAGCTTTCTTT.